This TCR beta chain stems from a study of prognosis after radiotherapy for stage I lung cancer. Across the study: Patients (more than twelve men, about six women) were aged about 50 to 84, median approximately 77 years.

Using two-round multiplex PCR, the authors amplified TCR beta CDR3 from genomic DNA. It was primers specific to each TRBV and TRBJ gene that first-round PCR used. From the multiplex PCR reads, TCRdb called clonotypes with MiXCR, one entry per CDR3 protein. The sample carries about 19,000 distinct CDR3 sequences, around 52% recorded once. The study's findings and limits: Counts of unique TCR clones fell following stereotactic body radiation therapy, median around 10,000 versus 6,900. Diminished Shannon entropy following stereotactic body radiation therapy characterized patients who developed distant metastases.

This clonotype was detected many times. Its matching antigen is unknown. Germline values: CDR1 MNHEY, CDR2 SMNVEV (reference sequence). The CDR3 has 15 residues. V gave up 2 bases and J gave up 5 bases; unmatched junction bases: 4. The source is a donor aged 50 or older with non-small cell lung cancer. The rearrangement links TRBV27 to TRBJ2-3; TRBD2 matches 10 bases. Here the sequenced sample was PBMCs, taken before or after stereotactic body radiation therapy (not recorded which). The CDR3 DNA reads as TGTGCCAGCAGTTTACTAGCGGGAGCCGAAGATACGCAGTATTTT. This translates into CASSLLAGAEDTQYF.